These 18 T cell receptor beta chains were sequenced from one sample in a study of cytomegalovirus exposure and HLA in healthy donors. With 60 Vbeta and 13 Jbeta primers, the PCR was carried out. Sequencing was performed with immunoSEQ multiplex PCR; in TCRdb, only in-frame clones are kept and a portion is missing. The sample carries approximately 40,000 clones, approximately 82% recorded once. The material sequenced was PBMCs. The receptor set was obtained from a woman between 18 and 30 years old in good health and CMV-seropositive.

V and J are TRBV5-1 and TRBJ2-1, with no clear D. The CDR3 has 13 amino acids. Germline values: CDR1 SGHRS, CDR2 YFSETQ. V gave up 3 bases and J gave up 9 bases, with 13 bases separating them. The DNA of the CDR3 is TGCGCCAGCAGCTCAACCCCCACCGGTGAGCAGTTCTTC. Residues: CASSSTPTGEQFF.

This chain uses TRBV10-3 with TRBJ2-7, with TRBD1 identical over 10 bases. V lost 3 bases and J lost 3; bases outside the gene matches: 11. CDR3 length: 17 amino acids. CDR1 ENHRY and CDR2 SYGVKD come from the germline V gene. CDR3 residues: CAISDPDRGQLYYEQYF. The CDR3 coding sequence is TGTGCCATCAGTGACCCAGACAGGGGGCAGCTATACTACGAGCAGTACTTC.

The CDR3 nucleotides are TGTGCCAGCAGCTTAGCGGGAGTGGGAGAGACCCAGTACTTC. Amino acids: CASSLAGVGETQYF. This rearrangement joins TRBV7-3 to TRBJ2-5; 7 positions agree with TRBD2. After removal of 2 bases from V and 4 bases from J, the junction contained 4 bases not matched to a gene. From germline, CDR1 is SGHTA and CDR2 FQGTGA. The CDR3 has 14 amino acids.

This clone was seen more than once but under ten times. The V gene is TRBV28, the J gene TRBJ1-6; D call uncertain. The CDR3 extends over 13 amino acids. Trimming shortened V by 5 bases and J by 7 bases, and 9 bases separated the two germline ends. CDR1 and CDR2 (germline): MDHEN, SYDVKM. CDR3 nucleotide sequence: TGTGCCAGCAGTGGGGAGAGGAATTCACCCCTCCACTTT. It yields the protein CASSGERNSPLHF.

This chain links TRBV19 with TRBJ1-1; D is unclear. This CDR3 comprises 15 residues. Looked up from germline, CDR1 is LNHDA and CDR2 is SQIVND (reference sequence). The V end was cut by 5 bases, the J end by 3 bases, with 16 bases between. CDR3 nucleotide sequence: TGTGCCAGTAGTCGACTTTCGGTCGAGTACACTGAAGCTTTCTTT. It specifies CASSRLSVEYTEAFF. The full variable domain, rest sourced from reference TRBV19 and TRBJ1-1, is DGGITQSPKYLFRKEGQNVTLSCEQNLNHDAMYWYRQDPGQGLRLIYYSQIVNDFQKGDIAEGYSVSREKKESFPLTVTSAQKNPTAFYLCASSRLSVEYTEAFFGQGTRLTVV.

The chain uses TRBV25-1 and TRBJ1-4; TRBD1 matches 10 bases. CDR3 length: 15 amino acids. V dropped 3 bases and J dropped 8; count of bases not matched to a gene: 6. Germline values: CDR1 MGHDK, CDR2 SYGVNS. The CDR3 DNA reads TGTGCCAGCAGTGAGCCCGGGACAGGGGTCGAAAAACTGTTTTTT. It is translated as CASSEPGTGVEKLFF.

The genes are TRBV7-9 and TRBJ2-1; tentatively, D is TRBD1 (5 bases). Germline CDR1 SEHNR, CDR2 FQNEAQ (reference sequence). The germline V and J ends were trimmed by 1 base and 4 bases, with 14 bases remaining between them. The CDR3 extends over 16 amino acids. The CDR3 here is CASSLVGRVTYNEQFF. The CDR3 region has the DNA TGTGCCAGCAGCTTAGTAGGCAGGGTCACTTACAATGAGCAGTTCTTC.

To note about this clone: One end of the junction fails to match germline, which may point to a read error. The chain uses TRBV7-9 and TRBJ2-1, with 11 positions matching TRBD2. The germline CDR1 and CDR2 sequences are SEHNR and FQNEAQ (reference sequence). The CDR3 contains 15 residues. The CDR3 loop reads CASSLAGGVPNEQFF. The CDR3 coding sequence is TGTGCCAGCAGCCTAGCGGGAGGAGTCCCCAATGAGCAGTTCTTC.

J is TRBJ2-3 and V is TRBV7-2; 14 nucleotides line up with TRBD2. This CDR3 is 16 amino acids long. The germline gives CDR1 SGHTA, CDR2 FQGNSA. J gave up 11 bases and V 1 base, and 8 bases lay outside the gene matches. The CDR3 DNA reads as TGTGCCAGCAGCTTAGGGGGACTAGCGGGAGACAGAAAGCAGTATTTT. This gives the protein CASSLGGLAGDRKQYF.

The genes are TRBV5-8 and TRBJ2-5, with D perhaps TRBD1 (5 bases). The germline V gene has CDR1 SGHTS and CDR2 YDEGEE. The CDR3 is 16 amino acids. With 0 bases removed from V and 4 bases from J, the gap between germline ends came to 16 bases. CDR3 nucleotides: TGTGCCAGCAGCTTGGCCGCGTCAAGGGGTCGAGAGACCCAGTACTTC. It yields the protein CASSLAASRGRETQYF.

This chain joins TRBV2 and TRBJ2-7, with a possible D match to TRBD2 (5 bases). In germline, CDR1 is SNHLY, CDR2 FYNNEI. Trimming took off 8 bases at V and 0 bases at J, with 8 bases between the two ends. The CDR3 runs to 12 residues. The CDR3 sequence: CASEGLSYEQYF. DNA for the CDR3: TGTGCCAGCGAGGGTCTCTCCTACGAGCAGTACTTC.

The chain is built from TRBV28 and TRBJ2-7; 10 nucleotides agree with TRBD2. The germline gives CDR1 MDHEN, CDR2 SYDVKM. Trimming at V came to 3 bases and at J to 1 base, leaving 9 bases not matched to a gene. This CDR3 contains 17 residues. The CDR3, as DNA: TGTGCCAGCAGTTTGGGGGGACTAGCGTATAAATCCTACGAGCAGTACTTC. Translating it yields CASSLGGLAYKSYEQYF.

The chain recombines TRBV6-1 with TRBJ2-7; the match to TRBD1 covers 11 bases. The CDR3 runs to 15 residues. V was clipped by 2 bases and J by 4 bases; unmatched bases: 4. Germline V gene data show CDR1 as MNHNS and CDR2 as SASEGT. CDR3 DNA sequence: TGTGCCAGCAGTGAAACCCGGGACAGGGGGTACGAGCAGTACTTC. Translating gives CASSETRDRGYEQYF.

This chain links TRBV27 with TRBJ2-7; maybe TRBD2 (6 bases). The CDR3 runs to 15 residues. The ends were cut back, 0 bases at V and 5 bases at J, with 14 bases in the middle. Looked up from germline, CDR1 is MNHEY and CDR2 is SMNVEV (reference sequence). The CDR3 DNA follows: TGTGCCAGCAGTTTATCGCGGGGCCCACTGGACGAGCAGTACTTC. It specifies CASSLSRGPLDEQYF.

The chain joins TRBV7-9 to TRBJ2-3, with a tentative D call TRBD2 (5 bases). This CDR3 comprises 13 residues. Germline loops: CDR1 SEHNR, CDR2 FQNEAQ (reference sequence). V was cut by 5 bases and J by 6 bases, with 12 bases left in between. For the CDR3, the DNA is TGTGCCAGCAGCCCCTCGGGGTACGATACGCAGTATTTT. This gives the protein CASSPSGYDTQYF.

The gene calls are TRBV25-1 and TRBJ2-3; tentatively, D is TRBD2 (7 bases). The V end lost 6 bases, the J end lost 14 bases, and 15 bases lay between the germline ends. The length of the CDR3 is 11 residues. Germline assignment: CDR1 MGHDK and CDR2 SYGVNS. CDR3 amino acids: CASRGGTSLYF. The CDR3 DNA sequence: TGTGCCAGCAGGGGGGGGACAAGTCTGTATTTT. Based on the CDR3 plus reference TRBV25-1 and TRBJ2-3, the full variable domain is EADIYQTPRYLVIGTGKKITLECSQTMGHDKMYWYQQDPGMELHLIHYSYGVNSTEKGDLSSESTVSRIRTEHFPLTLESARPSHTSQYLCASRGGTSLYFGPGTRLTVL.

The chain employs TRBV13 and TRBJ2-3; TRBD2 aligns across 7 bases. Germline loops: CDR1 PRHDT, CDR2 FYEKMQ (reference sequence). This CDR3 is 13 amino acids long. J gave up 6 bases and V 5 bases, and 5 bases lay outside the gene matches. This chain's CDR3 is CASSTGGGDTQYF. Written as DNA, the CDR3 is TGTGCCAGCAGCACCGGGGGAGGGGATACGCAGTATTTT.

This chain joins TRBV5-4 and TRBJ1-1, with a possible D match to TRBD1 (5 bases). The V gene lost 0 bases and the J gene lost 4 bases, with 10 bases spanning the gap. The germline V gene encodes CDR1 SGHNT and CDR2 YYREEE (reference sequence). This CDR3 spans 14 amino acids. CDR3 DNA sequence: TGTGCCAGCAGCTTGGGAGGGAGGGGCACTGAAGCTTTCTTT. Protein product: CASSLGGRGTEAFF.